The sequence of this TCR beta chain was determined in a study of CD8 T cells in ankylosing spondylitis. Concerning this clonotype: Antigen specificity is unknown.

Construction of TCR beta libraries was performed using quantitative 5'-RACE with molecular barcodes. MiXCR, run by TCRdb on the 5' RACE reads, gives a single entry per CDR3 protein. This table has some 400,000 distinct CDR3 sequences, about a fifth appearing once. Study-level points and caveats: Disease-linked clones, CD8+, were relatively rare in peripheral blood. Existing reports had already noted some motif variants in reactive arthritis synovial fluid and blood. Among TCR beta sequences, a motif of several highly homologous variants appeared characteristic of ankylosing spondylitis blood.

The CDR3 consists of 17 residues. V was trimmed by 6 bases and J by 0 bases, leaving 21 bases between them. The chain links TRBV12-3 or TRBV12-4 to TRBJ2-7, with D hard to call. The sequence was obtained from a male donor with ankylosing spondylitis. What was sequenced was blood, either unsorted or a sorted T cell fraction (not recorded which). The CDR3 spells CASSIPSGLGTSYEQYF. CDR3 sequence (DNA): TGTGCCAGCAGCATACCCTCCGGGTTGGGAACCTCCTACGAGCAGTACTTC.